These 2 T cell receptor beta chains originate from one sample sequenced in a study of blood T cell repertoires in COVID-19. Sequencing was performed with immunoSEQ multiplex PCR; in TCRdb, only in-frame clones are kept and a portion is missing. The table includes over 250,000 clones, around nine tenths detected once. The specimen sequenced was peripheral blood. Receptor source: a man aged 35-49 years who had recovered from COVID-19.

This clone has only a few counts. V and J are TRBV19 and TRBJ2-3, with 8 bases fitting TRBD1. CDR1 LNHDA and CDR2 SQIVND come from the germline V gene (reference sequence). The V segment lost 3 bases and the J segment 4 bases; nucleotides outside the gene matches: 6. The CDR3 has 15 amino acids. The CDR3 region has the DNA TGTGCCAGTAGTATCACCGGGACAGGAGCAGATACGCAGTATTTT. Amino acids: CASSITGTGADTQYF.

The chain couples TRBV7-2 to TRBJ2-5; tentative D call: TRBD2 (5 bases). Trimming took 1 base from V and 0 from J, leaving 9 bases between them. This CDR3 is built from 15 residues. The germline V gene encodes CDR1 SGHTA and CDR2 FQGNSA. The CDR3 is CASSLDGGYQETQYF. CDR3 coding DNA: TGTGCCAGCAGCTTAGACGGCGGGTACCAAGAGACCCAGTACTTC.